The 8 T cell receptor beta chains given below trace back to one sample, sequenced in a study of shared clonotypes between healthy human individuals. Repertoires were generated with immunoSEQ multiplex PCR, while TCRdb's copy carries only in-frame clones and drops some. Of some 690,000 clones in the sample, around 90% were seen once. Input material: memory CD8+ T cells from PBMCs. Subset: CD45RO+ cells pooled with CCR7-negative TemRA cells. All receptors derive from a man in his late teens or twenties in good health. Some clones in this sample may be carry-over from other donors' samples.

This chain uses TRBV28 with TRBJ2-1; the D is unclear. CDR1 is MDHEN and CDR2 is SYDVKM in the germline V gene. CDR3 size: 15 residues. Trimming removed 3 bases from V and 0 bases from J, with 9 bases in between. The CDR3 is CASSLLRGSYNEQFF. Here the CDR3 DNA reads TGTGCCAGCAGTTTGCTTCGCGGCTCCTACAATGAGCAGTTCTTC.

The genes are TRBV27 and TRBJ2-1, with 9 positions matching TRBD2. This CDR3 region has 16 residues. Per germline, CDR1 MNHEY and CDR2 SMNVEV (reference sequence). Unmatched junction bases numbered 14, after V lost 5 bases and J lost 9 bases. The CDR3 reads CASSPPASGISLEQFF. The CDR3 DNA reads as TGTGCCAGCAGTCCCCCCGCTAGCGGGATATCCCTTGAGCAGTTCTTC.

The V call is TRBV9, the J call TRBJ2-1, with a tentative D call TRBD2 (6 bases). The V end lost 4 bases, the J end lost 7 bases, and 18 bases lay between the germline ends. The CDR3 runs 15 residues. Germline CDR1 reads SGDLS; CDR2 reads YYNGEE. This CDR3 is CASSLDSGRTNEQFF. CDR3 nucleotides: TGTGCCAGCAGCTTAGATAGCGGTCGTACGAATGAGCAGTTCTTC.

This chain uses TRBV9 with TRBJ2-1, with D maybe TRBD1 (6 bases). The CDR3 consists of 15 residues. Between the trimmed V and J ends, which lost 0 bases and 5 bases, there was a span of 12 bases. Germline lookup yields CDR1 SGDLS and CDR2 YYNGEE. The CDR3 nucleotides read TGTGCCAGCAGCGTAGCTTGGGGGCTGGACAATGAGCAGTTCTTC. The encoded protein is CASSVAWGLDNEQFF.

The chain carries TRBV29-1 and TRBJ2-3; 7 bases match TRBD2. Looked up from germline, CDR1 is SQVTM and CDR2 is ANQGSEA. Germline trimming cut 7 bases from V and 1 base from J; bases unmatched to any gene: 11. The CDR3 is made up of 15 amino acids. CDR3 in DNA: TGCAGCGCCCGGACCACTAGCGACCGCACAGATACGCAGTATTTT. This encodes CSARTTSDRTDTQYF.

The rearrangement joins TRBV5-4 to TRBJ2-7, with a weak D call TRBD2 (6 bases). CDR3 length: 14 amino acids. The V end was cut by 3 bases, the J end by 2 bases, with 12 bases between. Germline assignment: CDR1 SGHNT and CDR2 YYREEE (reference sequence). The CDR3 region has the DNA TGTGCCAGCAGCTGGGGACTTGCCCCCTACGAGCAGTACTTC. As protein: CASSWGLAPYEQYF.

The J gene is TRBJ2-1, the V gene TRBV7-3; D is uncertain. CDR1 is SGHTA, CDR2 FQGTGA, per germline. Trimming removed 0 bases at V and 10 bases at J, with 7 bases between. The CDR3 has 12 residues. CDR3 loop: CASSLTAREQFF. In DNA form, the CDR3 reads TGTGCCAGCAGCTTAACGGCGAGAGAGCAGTTCTTC.

The rearrangement links TRBV7-3 to TRBJ1-1; maybe TRBD1 (5 bases). The CDR3 sequence is 13 residues long. V dropped 8 bases and J dropped 6 bases, with 16 bases sitting between them. CDR1 is SGHTA and CDR2 is FQGTGA in the germline V gene. The CDR3 DNA sequence: TGTGCCAGCCGATCCAGGGCGGGGGCTGAAGCTTTCTTT. This translates into CASRSRAGAEAFF.